The source of this T cell receptor beta chain is a study of cytotoxic CD8 clonotypes in ibrutinib-treated CLL. Study conclusions and caveats: Clonality increased at ibrutinib response, then returned toward baseline at progression.

CDR1 MNHNS and CDR2 SASEGT come from the germline V gene. This CDR3 is 15 amino acids long. V was shortened by 2 bases and J by 4 bases, with 14 bases between the two germline ends. TCRdb's copy holds only in-frame clones and misses some; the assay was immunoSEQ multiplex PCR. The sample lists tens of thousands of clones, roughly 69% seen once, with 13% in the top ten. This clone was seen a few times. What it binds is not known. This same CDR3 is encoded by further DNA sequences in the sample. V usage is TRBV6-1 and J usage is TRBJ1-2, with D uncertain. The receptor comes from a human donor with chronic lymphocytic leukemia. The specimen was PBMCs, collected after 12 months of ibrutinib treatment. The CDR3 nucleotides are TGTGCCAGCAGTGAATCCCCCGGGGTCGGCTATGGCTACACCTTC. Amino acid sequence: CASSESPGVGYGYTF.